This TCR beta chain was sequenced in a study of response to subunit inactivated influenza vaccine. The V end lost 0 bases, the J end lost 5 bases, and 11 bases lay between the germline ends. The CDR3 is 15 amino acids. Germline assignment: CDR1 MNHEY and CDR2 SVGEGT. TCRdb analysed the RT-PCR reads with MiXCR anew, one entry per CDR3 protein. The sample lists about 500,000 distinct CDR3 sequences; approximately 16% were seen once. This clonotype was observed a few times. Its antigen is undetermined. Findings and limits, study-wide: The authors offered the suggestion that each seasonal influenza vaccination recruits few new T cells.

The clonotype originates from a man aged 45 to 70 who received an inactivated influenza vaccine. V gene TRBV6-2 or TRBV6-3 combines with J gene TRBJ2-1; the D is unclear. The sample consisted of CD4+ T cells sorted from PBMCs, taken 23 to 25 months after vaccination. The CDR3 protein is CASSYSSLHHNEQFF. The DNA for the CDR3 is TGTGCCAGCAGTTACTCGTCGCTTCACCACAATGAGCAGTTCTTC.